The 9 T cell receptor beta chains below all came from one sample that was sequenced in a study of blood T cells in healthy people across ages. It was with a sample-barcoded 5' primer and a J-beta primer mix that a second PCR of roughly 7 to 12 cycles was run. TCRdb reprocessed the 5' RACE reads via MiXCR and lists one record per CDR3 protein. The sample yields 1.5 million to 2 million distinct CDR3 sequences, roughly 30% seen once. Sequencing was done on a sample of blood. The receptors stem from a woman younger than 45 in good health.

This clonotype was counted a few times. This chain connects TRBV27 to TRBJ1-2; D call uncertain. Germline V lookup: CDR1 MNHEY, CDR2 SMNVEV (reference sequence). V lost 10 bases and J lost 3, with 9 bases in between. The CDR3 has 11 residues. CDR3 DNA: TGTGCCACCGGCCCCTACTATGGCTACACCTTC. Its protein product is CATGPYYGYTF.

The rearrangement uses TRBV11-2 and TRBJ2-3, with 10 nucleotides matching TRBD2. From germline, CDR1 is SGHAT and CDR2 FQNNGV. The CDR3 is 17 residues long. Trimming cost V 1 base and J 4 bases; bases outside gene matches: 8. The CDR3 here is CASSLGVSGRWADTQYF. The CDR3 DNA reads TGTGCCAGCAGCTTAGGTGTTAGCGGGAGGTGGGCAGATACGCAGTATTTT.

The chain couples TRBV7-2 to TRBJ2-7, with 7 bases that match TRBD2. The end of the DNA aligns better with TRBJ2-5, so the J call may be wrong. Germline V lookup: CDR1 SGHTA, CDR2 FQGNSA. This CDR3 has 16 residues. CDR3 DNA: TGTGCCAGCAGCTTAGATTCCAGGGTAGCGGGAGAGACCCAGTACTTC. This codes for CASSLDSRVAGETQYF.

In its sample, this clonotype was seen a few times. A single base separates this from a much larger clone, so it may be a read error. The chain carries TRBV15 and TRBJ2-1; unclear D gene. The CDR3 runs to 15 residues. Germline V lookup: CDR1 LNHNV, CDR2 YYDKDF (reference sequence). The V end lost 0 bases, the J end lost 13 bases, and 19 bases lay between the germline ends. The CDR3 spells CATSREVGWEETQFF. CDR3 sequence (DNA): TGTGCCACCAGCAGAGAGGTGGGGTGGGAAGAGACCCAGTTCTTC.

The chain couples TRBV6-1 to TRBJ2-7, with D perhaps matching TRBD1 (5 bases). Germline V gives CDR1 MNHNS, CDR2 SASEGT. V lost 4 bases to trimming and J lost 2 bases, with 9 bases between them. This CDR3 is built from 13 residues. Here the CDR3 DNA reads TGTGCCAGCAGTGGGTCGACAGCCTACGAGCAGTACTTC. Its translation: CASSGSTAYEQYF.

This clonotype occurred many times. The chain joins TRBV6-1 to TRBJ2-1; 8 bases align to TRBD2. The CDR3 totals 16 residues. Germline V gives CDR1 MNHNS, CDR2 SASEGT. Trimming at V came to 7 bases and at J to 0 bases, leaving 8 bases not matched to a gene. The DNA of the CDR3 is TGTGCCAGCAAAGGCGGGGGGCTCCTCTCCTACAATGAGCAGTTCTTC. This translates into CASKGGGLLSYNEQFF.

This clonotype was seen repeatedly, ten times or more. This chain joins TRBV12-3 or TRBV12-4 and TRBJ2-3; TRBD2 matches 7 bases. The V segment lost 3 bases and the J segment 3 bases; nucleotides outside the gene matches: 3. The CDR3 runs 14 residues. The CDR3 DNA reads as TGTGCCAGCAGTTTGACTAGCTTGACAGATACGCAGTATTTT. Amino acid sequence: CASSLTSLTDTQYF.

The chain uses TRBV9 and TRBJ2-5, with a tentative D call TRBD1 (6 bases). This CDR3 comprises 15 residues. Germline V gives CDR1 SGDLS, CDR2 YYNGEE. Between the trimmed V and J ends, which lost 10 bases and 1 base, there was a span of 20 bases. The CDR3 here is CASGARTAGQETQYF. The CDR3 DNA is TGTGCCTCAGGGGCCCGGACCGCGGGCCAAGAGACCCAGTACTTC.

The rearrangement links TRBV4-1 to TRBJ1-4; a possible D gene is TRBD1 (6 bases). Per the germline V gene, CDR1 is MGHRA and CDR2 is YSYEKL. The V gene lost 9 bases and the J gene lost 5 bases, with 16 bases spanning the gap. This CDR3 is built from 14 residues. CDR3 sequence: CARIGTPLNEKLFF. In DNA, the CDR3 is TGCGCCAGAATCGGGACACCCCTAAATGAAAAACTGTTTTTT.